This T cell receptor (beta chain) is drawn from a study of T cell clones after liver transplantation. TCRdb's copy holds only in-frame clones and misses some; the assay was immunoSEQ multiplex PCR. This sample has more than 95,000 clones; about 81% occur once, and the top ten carry around 0.97%. The receptor's source is a human donor who received a liver transplant. The starting material was CD4+ T cells from blood, obtained before liver transplant.

CDR3 DNA: TGTGCCAGCTCACTCATGGCCCCGGGACAGGGCGTTATTTTCTCTGGAAACACCATATATTTT. This codes for CASSLMAPGQGVIFSGNTIYF. V is TRBV18 and J is TRBJ1-3, with 9 bases that match TRBD1. The CDR3 length is 21 residues. V lost 4 bases and J lost 0; bases outside the gene matches: 19. Germline V CDR1 and CDR2: KGHSH, LQKENI.